The 17 T cell receptor beta chains in this list originate from one sample, sequenced in a study of metastatic and nonmetastatic thyroid tumors (dated by TCRdb to about 2020). Libraries were built with PCR. TCRdb lists the instrument as Illumina HiSeq 4000. The public reads were quality trimmed at Q25 with fastp and then assembled into clones with MiXCR by TCRdb, keeping productive beta chains. This sample gives tens of thousands of clones in total; just under 25% of them show up just once. About 10% of the sample is held by the ten biggest clonotypes. No treatment had been received by any patient before thyroid surgery. Sequencing input: blood. These receptors were taken from a female donor with papillary thyroid cancer or a benign thyroid nodule (not recorded which). Some clones in this sample may be carry-over from other donors' samples.

This clone was picked up one time. This chain links TRBV11-3 with TRBJ2-2; TRBD2 agrees at 9 bases. Germline CDR1 reads SGHNT; CDR2 reads YENEEA. V shed 5 bases and J 1 base; nucleotides not matched to a gene: 5. This CDR3 has 16 residues. The CDR3: CASSPREGKNTGELFF. The CDR3 region has the DNA TGTGCCAGCAGCCCGCGGGAGGGGAAGAACACCGGGGAGCTGTTTTTT.

This clone was picked up many times. V gene TRBV28 combines with J gene TRBJ2-3, with no clear D. CDR3 size: 14 residues. CDR1 MDHEN and CDR2 SYDVKM come from the germline V gene. The V end lost 7 bases, the J end lost 3 bases, and 14 bases lay between the germline ends. The DNA for the CDR3 is TGTGCCAGCATTAGCTTCGCGGATACAGATACGCAGTATTTT. Translation: CASISFADTDTQYF.

This clone was picked up one time. A much larger clone differs from this one at a single base, so this may be a read error. The chain uses TRBV7-2 and TRBJ1-1; TRBD1 matches at 8 bases. The J segment lost 4 bases and the V segment lost 5 bases, leaving 6 bases of the junction unmatched. The germline gives CDR1 SGHTA, CDR2 FQGNSA. There are 14 residues in the CDR3. The CDR3 DNA follows: TGTGCCAGCAGCCAAGTTACAGGGGGCACTGAAGCTTTCTTT. The encoded protein is CASSQVTGGTEAFF.

The chain has TRBV6-1 and TRBJ1-2; 7 bases agree with TRBD1. Trimming cost V 0 bases and J 5 bases; bases outside gene matches: 6. The CDR3 spans 15 residues. CDR1 MNHNS and CDR2 SASEGT come from the germline V gene. The chain's CDR3 is CASSEALQGVYGYTF. The DNA for the CDR3 is TGTGCCAGCAGTGAAGCGCTTCAGGGGGTTTATGGCTACACCTTC.

This clone was detected only a few times. This may arise from a read error, as a much more abundant clone is one base away. This same CDR3 is encoded by further DNA sequences in the sample. The V and J genes are TRBV10-3 and TRBJ1-4; 9 bases agree with TRBD1. CDR1 ENHRY and CDR2 SYGVKD come from the germline V gene. The CDR3 length is 14 residues. The CDR3 loop reads CAIRGTGTNEKLFF. The CDR3, as DNA: TGTGCCATCAGGGGGACAGGGACTAATGAAAAACTGTTTTTC.

This clone was seen repeatedly, ten times or more. Germline and junction disagree at one end, which may indicate a read error. The chain employs TRBV5-4 and TRBJ2-3; TRBD2 might be the D (5 bases). Germline V gives CDR1 SGHNT, CDR2 YYREEE (reference sequence). The CDR3 totals 14 residues. CDR3 coding DNA: TGTGCCAGCAGCTTTTCTAGCCGCGGAGATATGCAGTATTTT. Amino acid sequence: CASSFSSRGDMQYF.

This rearrangement joins TRBV6-2 or TRBV6-3 to TRBJ1-5; possibly TRBD1 for D (5 bases). The CDR3 extends over 15 amino acids. Per the germline V gene, CDR1 is MNHEY and CDR2 is SVGEGT. The V end lost 6 bases, the J end lost 5 bases, and 17 bases lay between the germline ends. CDR3 DNA: TGTGCCAGCAGATCCGGGGCAGGTGACTATCAGCCCCAGCATTTT. Translating gives CASRSGAGDYQPQHF.

There are a few counts of this clone. A much larger clone differs by one base, so this may be a read error. The gene calls are TRBV29-1 and TRBJ2-7; TRBD2 is a possible D gene (5 bases). This CDR3 is 11 amino acids long. The V end lost 6 bases, the J end lost 1 base, and 7 bases lay between the germline ends. Per germline, CDR1 SQVTM and CDR2 ANQGSEA. CDR3 coding DNA: TGCAGCGTACCGGGATCCTACGAGCAGTACTTC. It translates to CSVPGSYEQYF.

The chain is built from TRBV5-1 and TRBJ1-1, with a tentative D call TRBD1 (5 bases). Between the trimmed V and J ends, which lost 7 bases and 0 bases, there was a span of 16 bases. This CDR3 has 15 amino acids. Looked up from germline, CDR1 is SGHRS and CDR2 is YFSETQ. The CDR3 DNA reads TGCGCCAGCGGAATTGATAGGGGTATGAACACTGAAGCTTTCTTT. Translation gives CASGIDRGMNTEAFF.

This clone was detected only a few times. The chain recombines TRBV2 with TRBJ2-7; a possible D gene is TRBD1 (6 bases). Looked up from germline, CDR1 is SNHLY and CDR2 is FYNNEI. This CDR3 region has 14 residues. Trimming took off 6 bases at V and 6 bases at J, with 18 bases between the two ends. The CDR3 protein is CASSPRDKRAEQYF. The DNA for the CDR3 is TGTGCCAGCAGCCCCCGGGACAAGAGGGCCGAGCAGTACTTC.

This clone showed up many times. The chain combines TRBV3-1 with TRBJ1-1; weak D call: TRBD1 (5 bases). The CDR3 extends over 16 amino acids. Germline loops: CDR1 LGHDT, CDR2 YNNKEL (reference sequence). Trimming pared 0 bases from V and 5 bases from J, leaving 16 bases between. CDR3 region: CASSQDLNRFSTEAFF. The CDR3 DNA reads as TGTGCCAGCAGCCAAGATCTGAACAGGTTTTCGACTGAAGCTTTCTTT.

This clone was seen repeatedly, ten times or more. This sequence joins TRBV7-3 and TRBJ2-1, with 8 bases lining up with TRBD1. The CDR3 covers 12 residues. Looked up from germline, CDR1 is SGHTA and CDR2 is FQGTGA. Unmatched junction bases numbered 3, after V lost 4 bases and J lost 10 bases. The CDR3 here is CASSSGTGEQFF. CDR3 in DNA: TGTGCCAGCAGCTCTGGGACAGGCGAGCAGTTCTTC.

This clone was recorded many times. The rearrangement uses TRBV5-1 and TRBJ2-3; D ambiguous. The germline gives CDR1 SGHRS, CDR2 YFSETQ. The CDR3 extends over 12 amino acids. The V end lost 1 base, the J end lost 4 bases, and 4 bases lay between the germline ends. The CDR3 loop reads CASSLPSDTQYF. CDR3 nucleotide sequence: TGCGCCAGCAGCTTGCCGTCAGATACGCAGTATTTT.

This clone was seen repeatedly, ten times or more. This chain links TRBV6-1 with TRBJ2-7; D uncertain. V lost 7 bases and J 0 bases, leaving 10 bases between the germline ends. The germline V gene encodes CDR1 MNHNS and CDR2 SASEGT. This CDR3 is built from 13 residues. This CDR3 reads CASKSANSYEQYF. CDR3 DNA: TGTGCCAGCAAGTCAGCGAACTCCTACGAGCAGTACTTC.

This clone was observed at least ten times. The rearrangement uses TRBV14 and TRBJ2-3; 8 nucleotides align to TRBD2. The germline CDR1 and CDR2 sequences are SGHDN and FVKESK. V shed 2 bases, J shed 4 bases, and the junction held 5 bases outside the gene matches. This CDR3 is 15 amino acids long. As DNA, the CDR3 is TGTGCCAGCAGCCAACCCGGGAGGGCCGCAGATACGCAGTATTTT. It specifies CASSQPGRAADTQYF.

Comments on this clone: This same CDR3 is encoded by further DNA sequences in the sample. This chain connects TRBV18 to TRBJ1-4; maybe TRBD1 (5 bases). Trimming took off 0 bases at V and 3 bases at J, with 11 bases between the two ends. Germline CDR1 and CDR2: KGHSH and LQKENI. The CDR3 loop spans 16 amino acids. As DNA, the CDR3 is TGTGCCAGCTCACCACCAGCAACAGGCGCTAATGAAAAACTGTTTTTT. Amino acids: CASSPPATGANEKLFF.

This clone was recorded many times. This sequence joins TRBV28 and TRBJ2-5; D not certain. Trimming shortened V by 6 bases and J by 1 base, and 6 bases separated the two germline ends. Germline V gene sequence: CDR1 MDHEN, CDR2 SYDVKM. The CDR3 has 12 residues. The CDR3 loop is CASRTIQETQYF. CDR3 nucleotides: TGTGCCAGCAGGACCATCCAAGAGACCCAGTACTTC.